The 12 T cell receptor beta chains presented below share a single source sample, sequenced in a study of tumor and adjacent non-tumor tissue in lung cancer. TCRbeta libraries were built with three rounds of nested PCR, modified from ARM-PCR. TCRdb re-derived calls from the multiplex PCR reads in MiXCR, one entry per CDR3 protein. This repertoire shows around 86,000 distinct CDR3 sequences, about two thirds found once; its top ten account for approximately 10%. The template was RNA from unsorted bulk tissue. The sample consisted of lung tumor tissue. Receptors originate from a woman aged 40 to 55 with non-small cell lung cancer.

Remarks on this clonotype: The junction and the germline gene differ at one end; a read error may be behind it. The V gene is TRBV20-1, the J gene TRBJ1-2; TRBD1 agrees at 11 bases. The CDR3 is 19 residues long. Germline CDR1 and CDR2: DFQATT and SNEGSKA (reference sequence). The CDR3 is CSTSPSYPDRGHGGYGYTF. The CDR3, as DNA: TGCAGTACTAGCCCCTCCTATCCGGACAGGGGGCATGGAGGCTATGGCTACACCTTC.

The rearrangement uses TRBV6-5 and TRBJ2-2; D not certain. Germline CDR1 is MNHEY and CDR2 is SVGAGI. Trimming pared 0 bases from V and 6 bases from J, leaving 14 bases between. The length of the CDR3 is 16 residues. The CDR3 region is CASSYSLGVRSGELFF. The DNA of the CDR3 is TGTGCCAGCAGTTACTCTCTCGGTGTGAGGTCCGGGGAGCTGTTTTTT.

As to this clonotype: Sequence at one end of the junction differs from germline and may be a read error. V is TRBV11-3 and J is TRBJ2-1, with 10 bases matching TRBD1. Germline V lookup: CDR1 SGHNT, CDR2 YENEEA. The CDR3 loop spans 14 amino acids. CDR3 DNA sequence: TGTGCCAGCAGACCCGGACAGGGGGGCAGTGAGCAGTTATTC. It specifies CASRPGQGGSEQLF.

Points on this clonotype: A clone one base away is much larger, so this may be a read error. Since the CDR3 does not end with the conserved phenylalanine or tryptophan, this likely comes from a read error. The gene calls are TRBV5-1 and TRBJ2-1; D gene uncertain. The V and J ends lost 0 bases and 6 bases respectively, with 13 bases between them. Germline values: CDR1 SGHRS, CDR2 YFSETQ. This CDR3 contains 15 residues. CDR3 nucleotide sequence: TGCGCCAGCAGCTTGGGTTCGCATCCCACCAATGAGCAGTTCTCC. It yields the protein CASSLGSHPTNEQFS.

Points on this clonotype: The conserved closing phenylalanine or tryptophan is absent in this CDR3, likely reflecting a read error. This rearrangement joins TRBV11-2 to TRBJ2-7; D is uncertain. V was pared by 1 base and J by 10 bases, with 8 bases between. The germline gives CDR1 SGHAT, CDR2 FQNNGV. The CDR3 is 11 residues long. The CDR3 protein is CASSLGREQYL. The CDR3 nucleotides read TGTGCCAGCAGCTTAGGACGCGAACAGTACCTC.

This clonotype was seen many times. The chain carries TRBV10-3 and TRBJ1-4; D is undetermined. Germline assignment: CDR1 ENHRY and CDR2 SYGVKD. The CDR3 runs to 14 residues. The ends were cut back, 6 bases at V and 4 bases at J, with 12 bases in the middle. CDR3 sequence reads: CAISQDILNEKLFF. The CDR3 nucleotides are TGTGCCATCAGCCAAGACATTCTTAATGAAAAACTGTTTTTT.

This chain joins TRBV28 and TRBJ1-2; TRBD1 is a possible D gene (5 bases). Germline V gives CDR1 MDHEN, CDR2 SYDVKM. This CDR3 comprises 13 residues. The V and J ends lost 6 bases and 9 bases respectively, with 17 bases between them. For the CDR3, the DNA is TGTGCCAGCAGCTTGGGGCAGTCTTATAGCTACACCTTC. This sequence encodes CASSLGQSYSYTF.

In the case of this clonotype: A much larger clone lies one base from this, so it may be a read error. The CDR3 region has the DNA TGTGCCAGCAGCAAACAGGGGGCGGGCACCGCGGAGCTGTTTTTT. This codes for CASSKQGAGTAELFF. This chain uses TRBV6-5 with TRBJ2-2; 9 bases agree with TRBD1. Germline loops: CDR1 MNHEY, CDR2 SVGAGI. The CDR3 is 15 residues long.

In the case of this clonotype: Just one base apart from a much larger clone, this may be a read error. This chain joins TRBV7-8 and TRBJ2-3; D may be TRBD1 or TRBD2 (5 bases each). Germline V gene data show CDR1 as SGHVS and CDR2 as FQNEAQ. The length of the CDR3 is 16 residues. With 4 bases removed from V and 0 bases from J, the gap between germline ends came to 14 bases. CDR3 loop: CASSSNPGTSTDTQYF. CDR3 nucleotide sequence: TGTGCCAGCAGCTCAAATCCAGGGACCAGCACAGATACGCAGTATTTT.

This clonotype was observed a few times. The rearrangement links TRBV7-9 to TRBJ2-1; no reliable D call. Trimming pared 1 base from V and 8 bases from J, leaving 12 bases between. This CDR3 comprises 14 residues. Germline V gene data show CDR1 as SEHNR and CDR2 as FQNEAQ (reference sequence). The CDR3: CASSLGLMGHEQFF. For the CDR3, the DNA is TGTGCCAGCAGCTTAGGCCTAATGGGCCATGAGCAGTTCTTC.

The CDR3 sequence is CASSNRLAGNPNEEFF. DNA of the CDR3: TGTGCCAGCAGTAACAGACTAGCGGGAAATCCCAACGAGGAGTTCTTC. The chain uses TRBV6-2 or TRBV6-3 and TRBJ2-1; 11 positions agree with TRBD2. After removal of 5 bases from V and 14 bases from J, the junction contained 17 bases not matched to a gene. Per germline, CDR1 MNHEY and CDR2 SVGEGT. The CDR3 has 16 amino acids.

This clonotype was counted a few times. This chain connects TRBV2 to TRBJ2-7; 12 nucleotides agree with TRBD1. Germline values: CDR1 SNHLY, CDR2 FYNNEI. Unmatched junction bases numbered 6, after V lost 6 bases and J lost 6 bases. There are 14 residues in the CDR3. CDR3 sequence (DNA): TGTGCCAGCAGGGCGGGACAGGGGGCTGTCGAGCAGTACTTC. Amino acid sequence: CASRAGQGAVEQYF.